This TCR beta chain was identified in a study of shared clonotypes between healthy human individuals. Overall study: Ranging from 18 to 49 in age, donors were a couple of women and three men. The study's findings and limits: The study generally estimated greater richness for naive than memory subsets.

TCRdb keeps only in-frame clones here, not all; method: immunoSEQ multiplex PCR. The sample includes about 2 million clones, 85% to 95% seen only once; the top ten take around 0.13%. V lost 2 bases and J 7 bases, leaving 12 bases between the germline ends. The CDR3 spans 13 residues. Germline lookup yields CDR1 SGHRS and CDR2 YFSETQ. This clone was seen a single time. Its antigen remains unknown. This clonotype was obtained from a man younger than 30 in good health. The source material was naive CD4+ T cells sorted from blood. Indicated subset: CD45RA+ positively selected. The V gene is TRBV5-1, the J gene TRBJ1-1; D may be TRBD1 (6 bases). The CDR3 nucleotides read TGCGCCAGCAGCTTCAAATTGGACAGTGAAGCTTTCTTT. Its protein product is CASSFKLDSEAFF. The whole variable domain, remainder taken from reference TRBV5-1 and TRBJ1-1, is KAGVTQTPRYLIKTRGQQVTLSCSPISGHRSVSWYQQTPGQGLQFLFEYFSETQRNKGNFPGRFSGRQFSNSRSEMNVSTLELGDSALYLCASSFKLDSEAFFGQGTRLTVV.